The 20 T cell receptor beta chains given below trace back to one sample, sequenced in a study of blood T cells in healthy people across ages. A second PCR of 7 to 11 cycles used a sample-barcoded 5' primer and a J-beta primer mix. TCRdb fed the 5' RACE reads into MiXCR, producing one record per CDR3 protein. The data contain approximately 810,000 distinct CDR3 sequences, less than 35% of them singletons. The specimen was blood. The receptors were sampled from a woman of 80 years or more in good health.

The rearrangement links TRBV5-1 to TRBJ1-2; TRBD1 might be the D (5 bases). In germline, CDR1 is SGHRS, CDR2 YFSETQ. This CDR3 has 14 residues. V lost 3 bases and J lost 4, with 13 bases in between. As DNA, the CDR3 is TGCGCCAGCAGCTCTCCCCGACAGATCTATGGCTACACCTTC. This gives the protein CASSSPRQIYGYTF. The full variable domain, rest sourced from reference TRBV5-1 and TRBJ1-2, is KAGVTQTPRYLIKTRGQQVTLSCSPISGHRSVSWYQQTPGQGLQFLFEYFSETQRNKGNFPGRFSGRQFSNSRSEMNVSTLELGDSALYLCASSSPRQIYGYTFGSGTRLTVV.

The sample holds many counts of this clonotype. V gene TRBV29-1 combines with J gene TRBJ2-4; 11 nucleotides line up with TRBD1. Germline V lookup: CDR1 SQVTM, CDR2 ANQGSEA. Trimming at V came to 4 bases and at J to 0 bases, leaving 8 bases not matched to a gene. CDR3 length equals 17 residues. CDR3 protein: CSVVGEGQGAAKNIQYF. In DNA form, the CDR3 reads TGCAGCGTTGTAGGGGAAGGACAGGGGGCAGCCAAAAACATTCAGTACTTC.

This clonotype was seen at least ten times. The genes are TRBV5-5 and TRBJ1-2; D uncertain. V was clipped by 4 bases and J by 4 bases, with 11 bases between them. Germline V gene sequence: CDR1 SGHKS, CDR2 YYEKEE (reference sequence). The CDR3 totals 13 residues. The CDR3 nucleotides read TGTGCCAGCAGCCCCGACGGACTCTATGGCTACACCTTC. Residues: CASSPDGLYGYTF.

This clonotype was counted many times. The chain couples TRBV29-1 to TRBJ1-1; a possible D gene is TRBD1 (6 bases). Trimming shortened V by 7 bases and J by 7 bases, and 22 bases separated the two germline ends. The length of the CDR3 is 14 residues. Germline assignment: CDR1 SQVTM and CDR2 ANQGSEA. CDR3 sequence reads: CSAGITGSRGEAFF. As DNA, the CDR3 is TGCAGCGCCGGCATTACAGGGTCTCGGGGTGAAGCTTTCTTT.

This clonotype showed up just a few times. This sequence may be a read error, since a much larger clone differs from it by one base. This chain connects TRBV10-1 to TRBJ2-7; D is unresolved. The germline V and J ends were trimmed by 7 bases and 3 bases, with 10 bases remaining between them. The CDR3 loop spans 12 amino acids. CDR1 is WNHNN, CDR2 SYGVQD, per germline (reference sequence). The DNA for the CDR3 is TGCGCCAGCATGCCGGGCCGCTACGAGCAGTACTTC. Amino acid sequence: CASMPGRYEQYF.

This clonotype was detected a few times. The chain recombines TRBV3-1 with TRBJ1-5; D unresolved. The V gene's germline CDR1 is LGHDT and CDR2 YNNKEL (reference sequence). The CDR3 consists of 14 residues. V lost 0 bases to trimming and J lost 8 bases, with 11 bases between them. CDR3 bases: TGTGCCAGCAGCCAAGAAGCCGGGGTGAAGCCCCAGCATTTT. Protein sequence: CASSQEAGVKPQHF.

V gene TRBV5-5 combines with J gene TRBJ2-4; 10 bases map to TRBD2. The DNA matches TRBJ2-7 better at its end, which makes the J call doubtful. CDR1 and CDR2 from the germline V gene are SGHKS and YYEKEE (reference sequence). The CDR3 loop spans 17 amino acids. The CDR3 protein is CASSDGKLAGSTYEQYF. Written as DNA, the CDR3 is TGTGCCAGCAGCGACGGGAAACTAGCGGGGTCCACCTACGAGCAGTACTTC.

This clonotype was seen repeatedly, ten times or more. The V gene is TRBV11-2, the J gene TRBJ2-6; no reliable D call. CDR3 length: 14 residues. Trimming took off 4 bases at V and 2 bases at J, with 6 bases between the two ends. Germline V gives CDR1 SGHAT, CDR2 FQNNGV. The CDR3 DNA reads TGTGCCAGCAGCTCCTTGACTGGGGCCAACGTCCTGACTTTC. Its translation: CASSSLTGANVLTF. Variable domain in full (rest from reference TRBV11-2 and TRBJ2-6): EAGVAQSPRYKIIEKRQSVAFWCNPISGHATLYWYQQILGQGPKLLIQFQNNGVVDDSQLPKDRFSAERLKGVDSTLKIQPAKLEDSAVYLCASSSLTGANVLTFGAGSRLTVL.

A note on this clonotype: A read error may explain this, as a much larger clone is one base away. The rearrangement joins TRBV3-1 to TRBJ2-1, with D maybe TRBD2 (5 bases). The last part of the DNA fits TRBJ2-7 better; the J call may be wrong. Germline V CDR1 and CDR2: LGHDT, YNNKEL (reference sequence). The length of the CDR3 is 18 residues. The CDR3 nucleotides read TGTGCCAGCAGCCAAGATAGCGCTAGAATACGCTCCTACAATGAGCAGTACTTC. Protein product: CASSQDSARIRSYNEQYF.

This clonotype was recorded many times. The chain couples TRBV3-1 to TRBJ1-1; D unresolved. Germline CDR1 LGHDT, CDR2 YNNKEL (reference sequence). Between the trimmed V and J ends, which lost 0 bases and 3 bases, there was a span of 2 bases. This CDR3 is 12 amino acids long. CDR3 amino acids: CASSQEYTEAFF. In nucleotides, the CDR3 is TGTGCCAGCAGCCAAGAGTACACTGAAGCTTTCTTT.

As for this clonotype: A much larger clone is a single base away; this may be a read error. This sequence joins TRBV15 and TRBJ2-5; D might be TRBD1 (6 bases). The end of the DNA aligns better with TRBJ2-7, so the J call may be wrong. This CDR3 has 14 residues. The germline V gene encodes CDR1 LNHNV and CDR2 YYDKDF (reference sequence). CDR3 region: CATNRLPDSYEQYF. The CDR3 DNA follows: TGTGCCACCAACAGACTTCCGGACAGCTACGAGCAGTACTTC.

This clonotype appeared many times. The chain joins TRBV5-1 to TRBJ2-7; TRBD2 matches at 11 bases. In germline, CDR1 is SGHRS, CDR2 YFSETQ. The CDR3 extends over 14 amino acids. V lost 4 bases and J lost 7; bases outside the gene matches: 7. The CDR3 region is CASSPGTSGLEQYF. CDR3 nucleotides: TGCGCCAGCAGCCCGGGGACTAGCGGCCTGGAGCAGTACTTC.

This clonotype was counted only a few times. The germline gene is not matched at one end of the junction; a read error may be the cause. This chain links TRBV20-1 with TRBJ2-3, with a tentative D call TRBD2 (7 bases). The germline V gene has CDR1 DFQATT and CDR2 SNEGSKA (reference sequence). This CDR3 has 11 residues. CDR3 loop: CSVRGGGKQYF. Here the CDR3 DNA reads TGCAGTGTTAGAGGGGGGGGTAAGCAGTATTTT.

On this clonotype: This may come from a read error, since a much larger clone is one base off. This chain connects TRBV5-1 to TRBJ1-2; 7 nucleotides match TRBD1. The CDR3 is made up of 13 amino acids. Per germline, CDR1 SGHRS and CDR2 YFSETQ. V gave up 4 bases and J gave up 8 bases; unmatched junction bases: 8. The DNA for the CDR3 is TGCGCCAGCAGCACGGGACAGTTTGGAGGCTACACCTTC. This gives the protein CASSTGQFGGYTF.

There are many counts of this clonotype. The chain couples TRBV3-1 to TRBJ1-2, with 10 positions matching TRBD1. V lost 5 bases to trimming and J lost 6 bases; unmatched junction nucleotides: 9. The CDR3 consists of 15 residues. From germline, CDR1 is LGHDT and CDR2 YNNKEL (reference sequence). The CDR3 bases are TGTGCCAGCAGCGCTTACCGGGACAGGGGTCATGGCTACACCTTC. The encoded protein is CASSAYRDRGHGYTF.

J is TRBJ2-3 and V is TRBV6-5, with 9 bases aligning to TRBD2. CDR1 MNHEY and CDR2 SVGAGI come from the germline V gene. The CDR3 totals 13 residues. J was trimmed by 3 bases and V by 7 bases; bases with no gene match: 2. Here the CDR3 DNA reads TGTGCCAGCACTAGCGGGATTACAGATACGCAGTATTTT. Encoded protein: CASTSGITDTQYF.

In its sample, this clonotype was seen many times. The chain carries TRBV20-1 and TRBJ1-6; no clear D. CDR1 and CDR2 (germline): DFQATT, SNEGSKA (reference sequence). Deletions cut 6 bases from V and 6 bases from J, with 9 bases between. This CDR3 has 12 amino acids. The CDR3 DNA reads as TGCAGTGCCCTGGACCTTAATTCACCCCTCCACTTT. This codes for CSALDLNSPLHF.

This clonotype was observed many times. This chain links TRBV29-1 with TRBJ2-7, with 7 bases that match TRBD1. CDR3 length equals 13 residues. Trimming at V came to 4 bases and at J to 1 base, leaving 4 bases not matched to a gene. In germline, CDR1 is SQVTM, CDR2 ANQGSEA. The CDR3 DNA follows: TGCAGCGTTGGTAACAGGGGATCCTACGAGCAGTACTTC. Its translation is CSVGNRGSYEQYF.

This clonotype was detected many times. The chain uses TRBV6-2 or TRBV6-3 and TRBJ2-3; 9 bases are shared with TRBD1. The CDR3 runs 15 residues. Germline assignment: CDR1 MNHEY and CDR2 SVGEGT. Unmatched junction bases numbered 7, after V lost 5 bases and J lost 4 bases. The CDR3 coding sequence is TGTGCCAGCAGTACACAGGGGGCGCACTCAGATACGCAGTATTTT. It encodes CASSTQGAHSDTQYF.

This clonotype was seen at least ten times. This chain uses TRBV18 with TRBJ2-3; 10 bases match TRBD2. The CDR3 totals 18 residues. The V and J ends lost 1 base and 2 bases, in that order; junction bases with no gene match: 9. Germline lookup yields CDR1 KGHSH and CDR2 LQKENI. CDR3 sequence (DNA): TGTGCCAGCTCACCACTCCGCTCCGGGACTAGCGTCACAGATACGCAGTATTTT. This gives the protein CASSPLRSGTSVTDTQYF. Drawing the rest from reference TRBV18 and TRBJ2-3, the complete variable domain is NAGVMQNPRHLVRRRGQEARLRCSPMKGHSHVYWYRQLPEEGLKFMVYLQKENIIDESGMPKERFSAEFPKEGPSILRIQQVVRGDSAAYFCASSPLRSGTSVTDTQYFGPGTRLTVL.